The subject of this entry is one TCR beta chain. In the original processing: Scientists estimated how many nucleated cells there were by amplifying reference gene primers. Some clones are missing from TCRdb's copy, which holds only in-frame ones; the method was immunoSEQ multiplex PCR. The V and J calls and clone size come from that table; D and trimming were worked out from the DNA. This sample has more than 150,000 clones; about 87% occur once, and the top ten carry 2.5%. Germline V gene sequence: CDR1 SEHNR, CDR2 FQNEAQ (reference sequence). The CDR3 is 15 amino acids. J gave up 5 bases and V 8 bases, and 11 bases lay outside the gene matches. These data belong to a study of blood T cell repertoires in COVID-19. As for the study in general: Donors in the United States, Italy and Spain gave samples during acute or convalescent COVID-19. PBMCs, B-cell-depleted T cells, or T cells were the source of the cDNA or gDNA that made up the material.

This clonotype originated in a middle-aged man with active or convalescent COVID-19. Source material: peripheral blood. This sequence joins TRBV7-9 and TRBJ2-5; 10 bases map to TRBD1. The CDR3 DNA reads TGTGCCAGCGAGAGAGGGACAGGGGAAACGGAGACCCAGTACTTC. It is translated as CASERGTGETETQYF.